These 24 T cell receptor beta chains came from one sample sequenced in a study of metastatic and nonmetastatic thyroid tumors. All patients reached thyroid surgery having received no treatment beforehand. TCRdb ran MiXCR on the PCR reads. The sample includes 40,000 or so clones, over 40% seen only once; the top ten take approximately 25%. Sequenced sample: tumor tissue. These receptors were collected from a male donor with papillary thyroid cancer or a benign thyroid nodule (not recorded which). Some clones in this sample may be carry-over from other donors' samples.

This chain joins TRBV7-9 and TRBJ2-2; D is ambiguous. Looked up from germline, CDR1 is SEHNR and CDR2 is FQNEAQ (reference sequence). This CDR3 has 15 amino acids. V shed 1 base and J shed 4 bases, with 10 bases lying between them. The CDR3 sequence is CASSLDGPGTGELFF. The DNA of the CDR3 is TGTGCCAGCAGCTTAGACGGTCCCGGCACCGGGGAGCTGTTTTTT.

Of note for this clone: It may be a read error: a sequence one base away is much more abundant. The chain is built from TRBV6-2 or TRBV6-3 and TRBJ1-6; 8 bases line up with TRBD1. Trimming took 6 bases from V and 7 from J; bases not matched to a gene: 20. CDR1 is MNHEY and CDR2 is SVGEGT in the germline V gene. This CDR3 is 19 amino acids long. CDR3: CASRRGTGVTTSGNSPLHF. The DNA for the CDR3 is TGTGCCAGCAGACGGGGGACAGGAGTCACCACCTCTGGAAATTCACCCCTCCACTTT.

The genes are TRBV5-4 and TRBJ2-3; 10 positions agree with TRBD2. This CDR3 is built from 16 residues. Germline V gene data show CDR1 as SGHNT and CDR2 as YYREEE (reference sequence). Trimming removed 3 bases from V and 3 bases from J; junction bases left unmatched: 7. For the CDR3, the DNA is TGTGCCAGCAGCTACCTAGCGGGAGTACCGACAGATACGCAGTATTTT. As protein: CASSYLAGVPTDTQYF.

The gene calls are TRBV20-1 and TRBJ2-3; D is undetermined. This CDR3 has 13 residues. CDR1 and CDR2 from the germline V gene are DFQATT and SNEGSKA (reference sequence). With 6 bases removed from V and 2 bases from J, the gap between germline ends came to 12 bases. Here the CDR3 reads CSARKPTTDTQYF. The CDR3 DNA reads as TGCAGTGCCCGCAAACCCACCACAGATACGCAGTATTTT.

The table lists this clone with a few counts. The rearrangement links TRBV6-1 to TRBJ1-2; maybe TRBD1 (5 bases). CDR1 and CDR2 from the germline V gene are MNHNS and SASEGT. The CDR3 is 13 residues long. V lost 6 bases and J lost 0, with 8 bases in between. The CDR3: CASRTDPNYGYTF. The DNA of the CDR3 is TGTGCCAGCAGGACAGACCCTAACTATGGCTACACCTTC.

This chain joins TRBV6-1 and TRBJ2-5; D might be TRBD1 (6 bases). The CDR3 spans 13 residues. V was clipped by 10 bases and J by 2 bases, with 14 bases between them. From germline, CDR1 is MNHNS and CDR2 SASEGT. CDR3 nucleotides: TGTGCCATAACCCCGGACAGTCAAGAGACCCAGTACTTC. Encoded protein: CAITPDSQETQYF.

The chain recombines TRBV28 with TRBJ2-7, with 8 bases lining up with TRBD1. Germline V CDR1 and CDR2: MDHEN, SYDVKM. The ends lost 3 bases at V and 3 bases at J; junction bases unmatched: 10. The CDR3 runs to 16 residues. The DNA of the CDR3 is TGTGCCAGCAGTTTGACAGGGGCCGCATCTTTCTACGAGCAGTACTTC. This gives the protein CASSLTGAASFYEQYF.

The J gene is TRBJ2-2, the V gene TRBV11-1; no clear D gene. The CDR3 runs to 16 residues. Trimming stripped 2 bases from V and 2 bases from J, with 12 bases between. Germline V gives CDR1 SGHAT, CDR2 FQDESV (reference sequence). The CDR3 loop is CASSLLGAQNTGELFF. In DNA, the CDR3 is TGTGCCAGCAGCTTATTGGGCGCCCAAAACACCGGGGAGCTGTTTTTT. The complete variable domain, with remaining parts taken from reference TRBV11-1 and TRBJ2-2, reads EAEVAQSPRYKITEKSQAVAFWCDPISGHATLYWYRQILGQGPELLVQFQDESVVDDSQLPKDRFSAERLKGVDSTLKIQPAELGDSAMYLCASSLLGAQNTGELFFGEGSRLTVL.

V gene TRBV5-1 combines with J gene TRBJ2-2; TRBD1 matches at 12 bases. This CDR3 has 16 amino acids. Germline assignment: CDR1 SGHRS and CDR2 YFSETQ. V shed 4 bases and J 6 bases; nucleotides not matched to a gene: 7. DNA of the CDR3: TGCGCCAGCAGCCCTGGGACAGGGGGCGCGCCCGGGGAGCTGTTTTTT. As protein: CASSPGTGGAPGELFF.

A note on this clone: One end of the junction fails to match germline, which may point to a read error. This rearrangement joins TRBV5-8 to TRBJ2-1; a weak D match, TRBD1 (6 bases). This CDR3 has 13 residues. Per germline, CDR1 SGHTS and CDR2 YDEGEE. The CDR3 sequence is CASSLWRQGTSLF. DNA of the CDR3: TGTGCCAGCAGTTTATGGCGGCAGGGGACAAGCCTCTTC.

This clone has just a few counts. The chain is built from TRBV6-1 and TRBJ2-3; TRBD2 might be the D (5 bases). The V and J ends lost 3 bases and 0 bases respectively, with 10 bases between them. This CDR3 comprises 15 residues. Germline-derived CDR1 and CDR2 are MNHNS and SASEGT. CDR3 sequence (DNA): TGTGCCAGCAGTGATTCGCCGGGAAGCACAGATACGCAGTATTTT. Protein: CASSDSPGSTDTQYF.

The rearrangement joins TRBV5-4 to TRBJ2-7, with no clear D. Trimming took 1 base from V and 4 from J, leaving 21 bases between them. CDR3 length: 17 amino acids. Germline CDR1 SGHNT, CDR2 YYREEE (reference sequence). CDR3: CASSLRFSFDTPYEQYF. CDR3 in DNA: TGTGCCAGCAGCTTGAGGTTTTCGTTCGACACCCCTTACGAGCAGTACTTC. Full variable domain (remainder filled in from reference TRBV5-4 and TRBJ2-7): ETGVTQSPTHLIKTRGQQVTLRCSSQSGHNTVSWYQQALGQGPQFIFQYYREEENGRGNFPPRFSGLQFPNYSSELNVNALELDDSALYLCASSLRFSFDTPYEQYFGPGTRLTVT.

This clone was observed a handful of times. The V call is TRBV4-1, the J call TRBJ1-4; TRBD1 is a possible D gene (6 bases). Trimming stripped 4 bases from V and 8 bases from J, with 17 bases between. The CDR3 has 15 residues. Germline CDR1 and CDR2: MGHRA and YSYEKL. The CDR3 nucleotides read TGCGCCAGCAGCCCGGTAGGGGGGGCAGGGGAAAAACTGTTTTTT. Translation gives CASSPVGGAGEKLFF.

The J gene is TRBJ2-1, the V gene TRBV11-2; D is tentatively TRBD1 or TRBD2 (5 bases each). V was clipped by 5 bases and J by 2 bases, with 22 bases between them. The CDR3 is made up of 18 amino acids. The germline CDR1 and CDR2 sequences are SGHAT and FQNNGV. CDR3 in DNA: TGTGCCAGCAGCGCGCCTACTGGGACCACCATCGCCTACAATGAGCAGTTCTTC. It is translated as CASSAPTGTTIAYNEQFF.

The chain uses TRBV7-8 and TRBJ1-1, with 7 bases aligning to TRBD1. V was pared by 5 bases and J by 1 base, with 16 bases of the junction left unmatched. Germline CDR1 reads SGHVS; CDR2 reads FQNEAQ. This CDR3 spans 18 amino acids. The CDR3 region has the DNA TGTGCCAGCAGCGCGACGGGGTGGGACAGATTAAAGAACACTGAAGCTTTCTTT. This translates into CASSATGWDRLKNTEAFF.

The chain carries TRBV6-1 and TRBJ1-1, with a weak D call TRBD1 (5 bases). V was cut by 6 bases and J by 4 bases, with 24 bases left in between. Germline-derived CDR1 and CDR2 are MNHNS and SASEGT. The length of the CDR3 is 17 residues. The CDR3 loop reads CASSTGGLGSMVTEAFF. The CDR3 coding sequence is TGTGCCAGCAGCACAGGAGGTTTGGGGTCGATGGTCACTGAAGCTTTCTTT.

This clone was observed a few times. The J gene is TRBJ2-1, the V gene TRBV12-3 or TRBV12-4; D call uncertain. This CDR3 is 13 amino acids long. Trimming shortened V by 6 bases and J by 5 bases, and 11 bases separated the two germline ends. DNA of the CDR3: TGTGCCAGCAGATCCGACACAGACAATGAGCAGTTCTTC. It translates to CASRSDTDNEQFF.

This clone has just one count. The V and J genes are TRBV20-1 and TRBJ1-5; TRBD1 agrees at 7 bases. This CDR3 is 12 amino acids long. Germline V gene sequence: CDR1 DFQATT, CDR2 SNEGSKA (reference sequence). In nucleotides, the CDR3 is TGCAGGGAGGGGGCAGTCAATCAGCCCCAGCATTTT. Translation: CREGAVNQPQHF.

The J gene is TRBJ1-5, the V gene TRBV6-2 or TRBV6-3; D might be TRBD1 (5 bases). CDR3 length equals 13 residues. Germline V gene lookup returns CDR1 MNHEY and CDR2 SVGEGT. The V gene lost 7 bases and the J gene lost 10 bases, with 17 bases spanning the gap. The CDR3 coding sequence is TGTGCCAGCACCCGGGCCGGGGGTAATCCCCAGCATTTT. Protein sequence: CASTRAGGNPQHF.

This sequence joins TRBV5-1 and TRBJ1-1; 10 nucleotides agree with TRBD1. Germline V gives CDR1 SGHRS, CDR2 YFSETQ. Trimming took 0 bases from V and 4 from J; bases not matched to a gene: 6. The CDR3 is 16 amino acids. As DNA, the CDR3 is TGCGCCAGCAGCTTGGACGGAGGACAGGGGGGCACTGAAGCTTTCTTT. It specifies CASSLDGGQGGTEAFF.

The rearrangement uses TRBV11-2 and TRBJ1-3; D gene unclear. This CDR3 is built from 14 residues. The germline V gene has CDR1 SGHAT and CDR2 FQNNGV. V lost 1 base and J 2 bases, leaving 6 bases between the germline ends. The CDR3 reads CASSLGTAGNTIYF. CDR3 DNA sequence: TGTGCCAGCAGCTTAGGAACTGCTGGAAACACCATATATTTT.

The chain carries TRBV9 and TRBJ2-1, with TRBD2 as a possible D gene (6 bases). The CDR3 contains 17 residues. The ends were cut back, 0 bases at V and 2 bases at J, with 15 bases in the middle. Per the germline V gene, CDR1 is SGDLS and CDR2 is YYNGEE. CDR3 coding DNA: TGTGCCAGCAGCGTAGTCGTCGCAGGCGGGACCTACAATGAGCAGTTCTTC. Translation gives CASSVVVAGGTYNEQFF.

The chain combines TRBV18 with TRBJ2-7, with a weak D call TRBD2 (6 bases). Germline V gene lookup returns CDR1 KGHSH and CDR2 LQKENI. The CDR3 has 13 amino acids. V was trimmed by 0 bases and J by 7 bases, leaving 10 bases between them. The CDR3 coding sequence is TGTGCCAGCTCACCACCATCAGGGAGGGAGCAGTACTTC. Protein: CASSPPSGREQYF.

The V gene is TRBV3-1, the J gene TRBJ2-7; the D gene is possibly TRBD1 (6 bases). V was trimmed by 4 bases and J by 2 bases, leaving 15 bases between them. The CDR3 is 15 residues long. CDR1 is LGHDT, CDR2 YNNKEL, per germline (reference sequence). The CDR3 loop is CASSPRQAVTYEQYF. DNA of the CDR3: TGTGCCAGCAGCCCTCGACAGGCCGTAACCTACGAGCAGTACTTC.